What follows is one TCR beta chain and its context. Its specificity is unknown. TCRdb re-called the 5' RACE reads and shows each CDR3 protein once, DNA omitted. This sample contains tens of thousands of distinct CDR3 sequences. This record comes from a study of monozygotic twins with inflammatory bowel disease. Whole-study findings and limits: Any single strong signal or clonotype tied to IBD lacked support. Patients got different immunosuppressive treatments, which may have made their repertoires more variable. IBD patients shared fewer clonotypes with others than healthy twins, especially with disease activity.

Sequencing was performed on blood. This TCR derives from a human donor with ulcerative colitis or Crohn's disease, or a healthy co-twin of an affected twin (not recorded which).

This chain's CDR3 is CSARRGGIRYEQYF. The rearrangement joins TRBV20-1 to TRBJ2-7; there is no DNA to check the TCRdb D call of TRBD2. The CDR3 consists of 14 residues. CDR1 and CDR2 (germline): DFQATT, SNEGSKA (reference sequence).